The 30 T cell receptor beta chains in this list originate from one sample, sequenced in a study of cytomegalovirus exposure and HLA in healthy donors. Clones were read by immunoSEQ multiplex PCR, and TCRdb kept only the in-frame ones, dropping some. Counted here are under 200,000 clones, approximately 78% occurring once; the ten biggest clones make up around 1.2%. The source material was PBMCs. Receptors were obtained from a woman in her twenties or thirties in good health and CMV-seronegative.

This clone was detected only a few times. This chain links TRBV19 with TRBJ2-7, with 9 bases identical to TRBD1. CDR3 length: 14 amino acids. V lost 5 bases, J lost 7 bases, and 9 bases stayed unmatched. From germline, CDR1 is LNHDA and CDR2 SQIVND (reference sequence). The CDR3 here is CASSAGQGLGEQYF. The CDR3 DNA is TGTGCCAGTAGTGCCGGACAGGGGCTAGGGGAGCAGTACTTC.

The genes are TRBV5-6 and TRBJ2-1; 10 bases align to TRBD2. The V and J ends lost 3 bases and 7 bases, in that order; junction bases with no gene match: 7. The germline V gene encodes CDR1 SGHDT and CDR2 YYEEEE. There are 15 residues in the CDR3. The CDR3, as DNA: TGTGCCAGCAGCTCCCCAGCGGGAGGGCCTAATGAGCAGTTCTTC. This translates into CASSSPAGGPNEQFF.

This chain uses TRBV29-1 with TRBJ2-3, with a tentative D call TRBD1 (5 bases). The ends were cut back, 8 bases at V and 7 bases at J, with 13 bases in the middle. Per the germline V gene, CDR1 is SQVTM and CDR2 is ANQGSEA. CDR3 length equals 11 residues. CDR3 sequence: CSHRTAYTQYF. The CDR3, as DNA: TGCAGCCACAGGACGGCCTATACGCAGTATTTT.

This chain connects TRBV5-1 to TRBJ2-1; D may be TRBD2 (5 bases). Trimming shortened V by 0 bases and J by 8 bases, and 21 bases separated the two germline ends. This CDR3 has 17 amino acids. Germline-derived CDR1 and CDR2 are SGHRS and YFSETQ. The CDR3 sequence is CASSLGGSTTRTYEQFF. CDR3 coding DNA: TGCGCCAGCAGCTTGGGAGGGAGCACGACACGTACCTATGAGCAGTTCTTC.

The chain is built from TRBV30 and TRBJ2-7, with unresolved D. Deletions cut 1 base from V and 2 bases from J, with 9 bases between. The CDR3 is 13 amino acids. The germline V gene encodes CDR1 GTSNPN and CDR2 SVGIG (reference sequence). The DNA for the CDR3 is TGTGCCTGGAGTGACGGGTTAACCTACGAGCAGTACTTC. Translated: CAWSDGLTYEQYF.

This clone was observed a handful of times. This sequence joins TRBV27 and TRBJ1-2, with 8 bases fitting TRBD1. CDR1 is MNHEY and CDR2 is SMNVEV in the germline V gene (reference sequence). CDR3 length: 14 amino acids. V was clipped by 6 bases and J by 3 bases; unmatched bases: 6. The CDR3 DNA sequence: TGTGCCAGCAGCGGACAGGGCAGCTACTATGGCTACACCTTC. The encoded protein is CASSGQGSYYGYTF.

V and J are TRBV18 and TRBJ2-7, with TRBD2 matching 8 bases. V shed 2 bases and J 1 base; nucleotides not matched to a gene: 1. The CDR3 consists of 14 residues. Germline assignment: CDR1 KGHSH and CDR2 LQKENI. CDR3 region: CASSPGGGSYEQYF. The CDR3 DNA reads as TGTGCCAGCTCACCAGGCGGGGGGTCCTACGAGCAGTACTTC.

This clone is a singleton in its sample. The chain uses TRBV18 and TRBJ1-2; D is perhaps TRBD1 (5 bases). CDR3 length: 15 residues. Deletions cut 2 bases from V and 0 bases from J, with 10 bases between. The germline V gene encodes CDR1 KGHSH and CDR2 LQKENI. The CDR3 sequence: CASSPSRDPNYGYTF. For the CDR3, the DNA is TGTGCCAGCTCACCAAGCAGGGATCCTAACTATGGCTACACCTTC.

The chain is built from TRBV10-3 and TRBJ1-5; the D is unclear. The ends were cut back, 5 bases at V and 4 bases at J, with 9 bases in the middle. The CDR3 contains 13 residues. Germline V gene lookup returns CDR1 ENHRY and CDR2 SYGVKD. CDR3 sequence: CAISPGYNQPQHF. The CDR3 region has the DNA TGTGCCATCAGTCCCGGGTATAATCAGCCCCAGCATTTT.

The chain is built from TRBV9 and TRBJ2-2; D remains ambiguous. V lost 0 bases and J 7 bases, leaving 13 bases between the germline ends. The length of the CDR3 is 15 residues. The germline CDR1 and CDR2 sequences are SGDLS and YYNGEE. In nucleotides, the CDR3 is TGTGCCAGCAGCGTAGATCCCCTATACGACGGGGAGCTGTTTTTT. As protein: CASSVDPLYDGELFF.

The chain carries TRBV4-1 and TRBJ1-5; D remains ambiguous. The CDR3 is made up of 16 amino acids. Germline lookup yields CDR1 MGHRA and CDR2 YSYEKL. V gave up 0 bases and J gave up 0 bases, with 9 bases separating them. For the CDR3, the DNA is TGCGCCAGCAGCCAAGAAGTTTCCTATAGCAATCAGCCCCAGCATTTT. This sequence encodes CASSQEVSYSNQPQHF.

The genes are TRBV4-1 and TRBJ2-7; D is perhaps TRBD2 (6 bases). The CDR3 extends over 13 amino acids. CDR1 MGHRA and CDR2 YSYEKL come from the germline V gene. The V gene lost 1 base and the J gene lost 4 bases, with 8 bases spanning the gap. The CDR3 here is CASSQGRVYEQYF. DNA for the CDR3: TGCGCCAGCAGCCAAGGGAGGGTTTACGAGCAGTACTTC.

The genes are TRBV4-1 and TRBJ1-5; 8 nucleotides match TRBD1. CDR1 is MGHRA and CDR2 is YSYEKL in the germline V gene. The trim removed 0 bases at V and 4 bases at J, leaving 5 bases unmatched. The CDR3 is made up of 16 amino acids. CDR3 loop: CASSQESGGRNQPQHF. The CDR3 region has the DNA TGCGCCAGCAGCCAAGAATCAGGGGGCCGTAATCAGCCCCAGCATTTT.

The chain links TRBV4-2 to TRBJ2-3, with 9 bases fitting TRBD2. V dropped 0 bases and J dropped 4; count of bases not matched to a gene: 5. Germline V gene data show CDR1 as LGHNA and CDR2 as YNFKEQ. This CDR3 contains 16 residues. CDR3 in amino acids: CASSQEAGGMPDTQYF. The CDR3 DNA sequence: TGTGCCAGCAGCCAAGAGGCGGGGGGGATGCCAGATACGCAGTATTTT.

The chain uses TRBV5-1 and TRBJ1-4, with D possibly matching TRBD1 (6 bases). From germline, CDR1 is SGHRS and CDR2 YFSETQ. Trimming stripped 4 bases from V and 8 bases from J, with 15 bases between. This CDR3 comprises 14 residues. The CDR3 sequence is CASSTGGGSEKLFF. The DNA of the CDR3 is TGCGCCAGCAGCACGGGTGGGGGCTCCGAAAAACTGTTTTTT.

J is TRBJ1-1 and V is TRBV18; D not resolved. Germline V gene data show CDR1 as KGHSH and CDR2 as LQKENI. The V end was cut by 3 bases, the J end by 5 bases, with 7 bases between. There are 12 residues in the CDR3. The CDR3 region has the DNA TGTGCCAGCTCACCTTCGCGTACTGAAGCTTTCTTT. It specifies CASSPSRTEAFF.

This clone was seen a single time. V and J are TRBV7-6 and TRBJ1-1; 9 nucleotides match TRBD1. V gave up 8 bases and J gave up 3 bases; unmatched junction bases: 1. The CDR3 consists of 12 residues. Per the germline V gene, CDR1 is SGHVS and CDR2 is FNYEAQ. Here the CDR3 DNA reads TGTGCCAGCCGGACAGGGGACACTGAAGCTTTCTTT. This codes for CASRTGDTEAFF.

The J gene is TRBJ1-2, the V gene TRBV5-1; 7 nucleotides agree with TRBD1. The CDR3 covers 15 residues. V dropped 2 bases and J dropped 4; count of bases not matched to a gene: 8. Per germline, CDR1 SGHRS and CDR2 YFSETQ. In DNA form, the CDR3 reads TGCGCCAGCAGCTTTCCGGGACAGCACCGCTATGGCTACACCTTC. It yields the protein CASSFPGQHRYGYTF.

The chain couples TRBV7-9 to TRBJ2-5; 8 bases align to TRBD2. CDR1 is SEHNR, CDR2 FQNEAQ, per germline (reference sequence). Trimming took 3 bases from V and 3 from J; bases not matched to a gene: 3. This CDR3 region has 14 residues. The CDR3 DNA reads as TGTGCCAGCAGCTTCGGGGGGGAAGAAGAGACCCAGTACTTC. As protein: CASSFGGEEETQYF.

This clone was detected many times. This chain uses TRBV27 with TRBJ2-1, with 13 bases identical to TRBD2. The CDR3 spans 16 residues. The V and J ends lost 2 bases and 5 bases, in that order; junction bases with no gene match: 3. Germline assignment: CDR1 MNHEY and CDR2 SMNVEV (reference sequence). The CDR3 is CASSLRTSGGNNEQFF. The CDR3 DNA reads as TGTGCCAGCAGTTTAAGGACTAGCGGGGGAAACAATGAGCAGTTCTTC.

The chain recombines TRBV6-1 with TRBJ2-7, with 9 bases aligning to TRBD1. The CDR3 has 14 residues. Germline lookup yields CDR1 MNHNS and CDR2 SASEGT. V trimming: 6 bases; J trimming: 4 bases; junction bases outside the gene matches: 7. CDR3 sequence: CASSDGQGIYEQYF. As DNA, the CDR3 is TGTGCCAGCAGCGATGGACAGGGGATATACGAGCAGTACTTC.

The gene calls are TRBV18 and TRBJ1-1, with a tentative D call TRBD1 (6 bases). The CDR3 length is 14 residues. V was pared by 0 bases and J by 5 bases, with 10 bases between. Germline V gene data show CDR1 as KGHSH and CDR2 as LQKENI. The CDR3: CASSPPLTGTEAFF. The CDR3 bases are TGTGCCAGCTCACCACCTTTAACAGGGACTGAAGCTTTCTTT. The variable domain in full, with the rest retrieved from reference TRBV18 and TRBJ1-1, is NAGVMQNPRHLVRRRGQEARLRCSPMKGHSHVYWYRQLPEEGLKFMVYLQKENIIDESGMPKERFSAEFPKEGPSILRIQQVVRGDSAAYFCASSPPLTGTEAFFGQGTRLTVV.

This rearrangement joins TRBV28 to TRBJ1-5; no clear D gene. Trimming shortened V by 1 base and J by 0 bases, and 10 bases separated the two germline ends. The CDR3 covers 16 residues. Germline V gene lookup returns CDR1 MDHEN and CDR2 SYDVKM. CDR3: CASSLLATVSNQPQHF. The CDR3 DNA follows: TGTGCCAGCAGTTTATTGGCTACAGTTAGCAATCAGCCCCAGCATTTT.

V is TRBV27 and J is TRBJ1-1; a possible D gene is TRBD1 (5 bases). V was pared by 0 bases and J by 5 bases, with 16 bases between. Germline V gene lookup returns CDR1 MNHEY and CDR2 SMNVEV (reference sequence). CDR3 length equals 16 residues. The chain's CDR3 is CASSLSLVGRGTEAFF. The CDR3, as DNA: TGTGCCAGCAGTTTATCCTTGGTGGGGCGCGGTACTGAAGCTTTCTTT.

DNA of the CDR3: TGTGCTAGTGGTTTGGAACTAGGAAACAATGAGCAGTTCTTC. It yields the protein CASGLELGNNEQFF. The chain uses TRBV12-5 and TRBJ2-1, with D perhaps TRBD2 (5 bases). The CDR3 extends over 14 amino acids. Trimming took off 1 base at V and 5 bases at J, with 9 bases between the two ends. Germline V CDR1 and CDR2: LGHNT, FRNRAP.

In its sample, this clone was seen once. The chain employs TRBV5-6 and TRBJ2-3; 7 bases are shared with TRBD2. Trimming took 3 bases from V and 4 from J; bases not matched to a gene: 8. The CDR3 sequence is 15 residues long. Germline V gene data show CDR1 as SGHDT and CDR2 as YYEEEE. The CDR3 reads CASSYIAGGSDTQYF. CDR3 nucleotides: TGTGCCAGCAGCTATATAGCGGGTGGCTCAGATACGCAGTATTTT.

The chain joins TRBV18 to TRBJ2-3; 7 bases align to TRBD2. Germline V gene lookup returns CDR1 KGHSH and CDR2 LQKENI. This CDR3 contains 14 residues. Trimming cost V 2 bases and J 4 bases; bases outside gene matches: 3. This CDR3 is CASSPAGVADTQYF. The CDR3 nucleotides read TGTGCCAGCTCACCAGCGGGGGTTGCAGATACGCAGTATTTT.

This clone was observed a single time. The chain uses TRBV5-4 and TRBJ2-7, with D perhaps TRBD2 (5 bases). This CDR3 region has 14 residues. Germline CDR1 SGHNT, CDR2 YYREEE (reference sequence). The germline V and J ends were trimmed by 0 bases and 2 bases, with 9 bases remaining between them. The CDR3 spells CASSLGSGAYEQYF. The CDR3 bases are TGTGCCAGCAGCTTGGGCAGCGGCGCCTACGAGCAGTACTTC.

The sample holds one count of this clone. The CDR3 loop is CASSDEGLVGLDTQYF. CDR3 coding DNA: TGTGCCAGCAGTGATGAGGGACTAGTAGGTTTGGATACGCAGTATTTT. V is TRBV6-1 and J is TRBJ2-3; 8 bases map to TRBD2. The V and J ends lost 3 bases and 6 bases, in that order; junction bases with no gene match: 11. The germline V gene has CDR1 MNHNS and CDR2 SASEGT. This CDR3 is 16 amino acids long.

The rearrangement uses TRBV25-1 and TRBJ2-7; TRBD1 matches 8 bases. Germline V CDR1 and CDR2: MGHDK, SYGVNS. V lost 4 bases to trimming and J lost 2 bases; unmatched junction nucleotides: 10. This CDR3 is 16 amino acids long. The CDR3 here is CASSARAAGGPYEQYF. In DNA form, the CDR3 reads TGTGCCAGCAGTGCTCGGGCCGCAGGGGGCCCCTACGAGCAGTACTTC.